This T cell receptor beta chain is from a study of blood T cell repertoires in COVID-19. Looking at the study overall: Some COVID-19 samples were acute and others convalescent; all came from the United States, Italy and Spain. Sources were T cells, B-cell-depleted T cells, or PBMCs; the material itself was cDNA or gDNA.

As originally analysed: Quantification of nucleated cells was approximated via reference gene primer amplification. TCRdb's table, derived via immunoSEQ multiplex PCR, lists solely in-frame clones and lacks some. The DNA was the basis for D and trimming; V, J and clone size are from that table. The sample includes approximately 49,000 clones, around nine tenths of them seen just once. The germline gives CDR1 MDHEN, CDR2 SYDVKM. V was clipped by 7 bases and J by 3 bases, with 15 bases between them. CDR3 size: 14 residues. The origin of this receptor is a man between 50 and 59 years old with acute or convalescent COVID-19. V usage is TRBV28 and J usage is TRBJ1-1, with D hard to call. The sample comprised peripheral blood. CDR3 sequence reads: CASIPHLPDTEAFF. The CDR3 DNA follows: TGTGCCAGCATCCCCCACCTCCCGGACACTGAAGCTTTCTTT.